This T cell receptor beta chain was observed in a study of cytomegalovirus exposure and HLA in healthy donors. In regard to this clone: The target antigen is unknown.

Study results and caveats: Later, an analysis showed that TCR beta chains associated with HLA were more clonally expanded than others that were equally common.

The germline gives CDR1 SGHDT, CDR2 YYEEEE. The junction had 8 bases not matched to a gene; V was cut back by 3 bases and J by 2 bases. This CDR3 has 16 amino acids. Primers: 60 Vbeta forward and 13 Jbeta reverse. Assay used: immunoSEQ multiplex PCR; TCRdb lists only in-frame clones, some missing. The table shows approximately 110,000 clones, with around 80% occurring only once. The chain carries TRBV5-6 and TRBJ1-5, with TRBD1 matching 7 bases. Sequenced input: PBMCs. This TCR was sampled from a man aged 30 to 45 in good health and CMV-seropositive. The CDR3 sequence: CASSSMTGLGNQPQHF. The CDR3 coding sequence is TGTGCCAGCAGCTCGATGACAGGGTTGGGCAATCAGCCCCAGCATTTT.